This T cell receptor beta chain was found in a study of shared clonotypes between healthy human individuals. As for the study in general: A couple of female and a few male donors aged 18 to 49 were enrolled. Study conclusions and caveats: Apart from blood, nothing was sampled; tissue repertoires likely differ.

CD45RO-negative, CCR7-positively selected cells formed the naive CD8 fraction, excluding terminally differentiated effector memory CD45RA+ cells. The germline V gene has CDR1 SGHRS and CDR2 YFSETQ. This CDR3 contains 17 residues. V lost 0 bases and J 2 bases, leaving 18 bases between the germline ends. For this clone: Its antigen is currently unknown.

Data came from immunoSEQ multiplex PCR; TCRdb stores just in-frame clones and leaves some out. The sample has fewer than 1 million clones; about 96% are singletons. The genes are TRBV5-1 and TRBJ2-7; no reliable D call. Sequenced material: naive CD8+ T cells sorted from blood. The source is a man under 40 in good health. In DNA form, the CDR3 reads TGCGCCAGCAGCTTGGCCTCCCCCCGGACGGCAACCTACGAGCAGTACTTC. Translating it yields CASSLASPRTATYEQYF.